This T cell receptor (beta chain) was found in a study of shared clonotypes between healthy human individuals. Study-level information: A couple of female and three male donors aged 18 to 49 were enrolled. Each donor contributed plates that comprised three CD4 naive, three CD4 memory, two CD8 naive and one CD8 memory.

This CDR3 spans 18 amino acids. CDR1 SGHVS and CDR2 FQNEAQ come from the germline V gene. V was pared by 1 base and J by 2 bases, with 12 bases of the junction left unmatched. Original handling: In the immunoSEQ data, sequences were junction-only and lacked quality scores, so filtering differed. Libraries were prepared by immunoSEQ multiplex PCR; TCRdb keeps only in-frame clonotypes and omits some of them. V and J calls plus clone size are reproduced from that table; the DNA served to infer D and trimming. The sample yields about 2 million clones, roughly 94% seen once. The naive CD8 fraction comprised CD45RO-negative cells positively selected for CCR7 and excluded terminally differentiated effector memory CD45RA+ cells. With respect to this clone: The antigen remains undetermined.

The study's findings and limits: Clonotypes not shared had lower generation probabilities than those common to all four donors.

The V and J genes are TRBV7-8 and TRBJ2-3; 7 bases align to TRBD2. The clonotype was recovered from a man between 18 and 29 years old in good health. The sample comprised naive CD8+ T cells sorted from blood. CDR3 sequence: CASSLDSVDAGDTDTQYF. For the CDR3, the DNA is TGTGCCAGCAGCTTAGATTCGGTTGATGCGGGAGACACAGATACGCAGTATTTT.